A selection of T cell receptor beta chains follows, all from one sample in a study of blood T cell repertoires in COVID-19. TCRdb's copy holds only in-frame clones and misses some; the assay was immunoSEQ multiplex PCR. This sample has more than 300,000 clones; about 89% occur once, and the top ten carry roughly 0.9%. The sample consisted of PBMCs or T cells enriched from blood (not recorded which). The receptors here all came from a woman aged 40 to 50 who had been exposed to COVID-19. Each CDR3 is given with its conserved first and last residue. D genes are given only for firm matches. Clone sizes are given selectively: once, few, many, or a class where the clone is expanded.

V gene	J gene	clone size	CDR3 length	D gene	CDR3 protein	CDR3 DNA
TRBV5-6	TRBJ2-5	few	17	TRBD1	CASSPEPTGGMGKTQYF	TGTGCCAGCAGCCCAGAGCCGACAGGGGGCATGGGAAAGACCCAGTACTTC
TRBV12-3/TRBV12-4	TRBJ2-7	once	12	.	CASSPYREEQYF	TGTGCCAGCAGTCCGTACAGGGAAGAGCAGTACTTC
TRBV19	TRBJ1-1	.	14	.	CASSIQGPTAEAFF	TGTGCCAGTAGTATACAGGGCCCGACGGCTGAAGCTTTCTTT
TRBV20-1	TRBJ2-1	.	17	TRBD2	CSASSVRSGGNYNEQFF	TGCAGTGCTAGTAGCGTCCGGAGCGGGGGGAACTACAATGAGCAGTTCTTC
TRBV5-5	TRBJ2-1	.	15	.	CASSLVVGRDYEQFF	TGTGCCAGCAGCTTGGTCGTAGGCCGGGATTATGAGCAGTTCTTC
TRBV5-4	TRBJ2-5	once	17	.	CASSLALGGPSRETQYF	TGTGCCAGCAGCTTGGCCTTGGGGGGGCCTTCCCGGGAGACCCAGTACTTC
TRBV7-8	TRBJ2-3	.	15	.	CASSRGLPSTDTQYF	TGTGCCAGCAGCCGAGGACTTCCTAGCACAGATACGCAGTATTTT
TRBV4-1	TRBJ2-1	.	15	TRBD2	CASSRAGELRGEQFF	TGCGCCAGCAGCCGAGCGGGAGAGCTACGTGGTGAGCAGTTCTTC
TRBV3-1/TRBV3-2	TRBJ2-1	once	17	.	CASSLRPPMLVYNEQFF	TGTGCCAGCAGCCTACGACCACCTATGCTAGTTTACAATGAGCAGTTCTTC
TRBV6-5	TRBJ1-3	.	15	.	CASSQDRGSGNTIYF	TGTGCCAGCAGCCAGGACAGAGGCTCTGGAAACACCATATATTTT
TRBV9	TRBJ1-1	once	14	TRBD1	CASSRRQGQTEAFF	TGTGCCAGCAGCCGTAGACAGGGACAAACTGAAGCTTTCTTT
TRBV28	TRBJ1-1	.	14	.	CASSLRVPNTEAFF	TGTGCCAGCAGTTTGAGGGTGCCTAACACTGAAGCTTTCTTT
TRBV20-1	TRBJ1-5	.	12	.	CSASDINQPQHF	TGCAGTGCTAGTGACATTAATCAGCCCCAGCATTTT
TRBV15	TRBJ1-3	.	14	.	CATSRGGTGNTIYF	TGTGCCACCAGCAGGGGAGGGACTGGAAACACCATATATTTT
TRBV19	TRBJ2-7	.	15	TRBD2	CASRSSGRAFYEQYF	TGTGCCAGTAGGTCTAGCGGGAGGGCCTTCTACGAGCAGTACTTC
TRBV7-3	TRBJ2-1	.	16	TRBD1	CASSPGGGTSYNEQFF	TGTGCCAGCAGCCCAGGGGGCGGAACCTCCTACAATGAGCAGTTCTTC
TRBV3-1/TRBV3-2	TRBJ1-6	once	14	.	CASSQGRGRSPLHF	TGTGCCAGCAGCCAAGGGAGGGGCCGGTCACCCCTCCACTTT
TRBV5-1	TRBJ1-2	.	14	.	CASSPTLANYGYTF	TGCGCCAGCAGCCCGACCCTAGCTAACTATGGCTACACCTTC
TRBV24-1	TRBJ2-3	.	14	TRBD1	CATTSGTGADTQYF	TGTGCCACCACCTCCGGGACAGGGGCAGATACGCAGTATTTT
TRBV5-8	TRBJ2-5	.	15	TRBD2	CASSLWGGNQETQYF	TGTGCCAGCAGCTTGTGGGGGGGAAATCAAGAGACCCAGTACTTC
TRBV3-1/TRBV3-2	TRBJ2-2	.	14	TRBD2	CASSQVRGAGELFF	TGTGCCAGCAGCCAAGTTCGGGGGGCCGGGGAGCTGTTTTTT
TRBV6-2/TRBV6-3	TRBJ1-3	.	15	.	CASSYREAAGNTIYF	TGTGCCAGCAGTTACAGGGAGGCCGCTGGAAACACCATATATTTT
TRBV5-1	TRBJ2-2	.	18	TRBD2	CASSPELAGGINTGELFF	TGCGCCAGCAGCCCCGAGCTAGCGGGAGGGATAAACACCGGGGAGCTGTTTTTT
TRBV7-9	TRBJ2-1	.	13	TRBD2	CASQLAGVNEQFF	TGTGCCAGCCAACTAGCGGGAGTCAATGAGCAGTTCTTC